This TCR beta chain was captured by sequencing in a study of blood T cell repertoires in COVID-19. Study context: Whether acute or convalescent, the COVID-19 samples came from the United States, Italy and Spain. Sources were T cells, B-cell-depleted T cells, or PBMCs; the material itself was cDNA or gDNA.

Germline-derived CDR1 and CDR2 are KGHSH and LQKENI. The CDR3 extends over 14 amino acids. V dropped 4 bases and J dropped 3 bases, with 12 bases sitting between them. Original processing methods: Estimates of nucleated cell counts were drawn from the amplification of reference gene primers. TCRdb's copy holds only in-frame clones and misses some; the assay was immunoSEQ multiplex PCR. V and J calls and clone size are as listed in that table; D and trimming were resolved from the DNA. The sample contains about 61,000 clones, roughly 80% of which appear only once. The chain couples TRBV18 to TRBJ2-5, with D tentatively TRBD1 (5 bases). The source material was peripheral blood. This TCR was recovered from a man older than 75 with active or convalescent COVID-19. This chain's CDR3 is CASSLQDSEETQYF. CDR3 DNA: TGTGCCAGCTCACTACAGGATTCGGAAGAGACCCAGTACTTC.